The 25 T cell receptor beta chains below were found in one sample sequenced in a study of cytomegalovirus exposure and HLA in healthy donors. Primers: 60 Vbeta forward and 13 Jbeta reverse. Some clones are missing from TCRdb's copy, which holds only in-frame ones; the method was immunoSEQ multiplex PCR. The table lists about 120,000 clones, over 60% of them singletons. The material sequenced was PBMCs. Every receptor here comes from a female donor in good health and CMV-seronegative.

The V gene is TRBV7-7, the J gene TRBJ2-7, with 12 nucleotides matching TRBD2. V was pared by 1 base and J by 6 bases, with 4 bases of the junction left unmatched. CDR3 size: 15 residues. Germline V gene sequence: CDR1 SSHAT, CDR2 FNYEAQ (reference sequence). CDR3 in amino acids: CASSLGTSGNVEQYF. The CDR3 coding sequence is TGTGCCAGCAGCTTAGGGACTAGCGGGAACGTCGAGCAGTACTTC.

V is TRBV19 and J is TRBJ1-2; no clear D. This CDR3 spans 16 amino acids. Germline V gene sequence: CDR1 LNHDA, CDR2 SQIVND (reference sequence). Trimming pared 7 bases from V and 3 bases from J, leaving 21 bases between. The CDR3, as DNA: TGTGCCAGTACCACATATCCCCTGGGAGGCCACTATGGCTACACCTTC. Residues: CASTTYPLGGHYGYTF.

In this sample, this clone turned up once. The chain recombines TRBV5-8 with TRBJ1-4; tentatively, D is TRBD1 (5 bases). This CDR3 is built from 14 residues. V gave up 1 base and J gave up 5 bases, with 9 bases separating them. Per germline, CDR1 SGHTS and CDR2 YDEGEE. CDR3 DNA sequence: TGTGCCAGCAGCTTGAGGACATCCAATGAAAAACTGTTTTTT. Translating it yields CASSLRTSNEKLFF.

The chain has TRBV11-2 and TRBJ1-3, with D unclear. This CDR3 has 15 residues. Germline V gene lookup returns CDR1 SGHAT and CDR2 FQNNGV. Trimming removed 1 base from V and 2 bases from J, with 9 bases in between. The CDR3 coding sequence is TGTGCCAGCAGCTTAGCGCTCTCAGCTGGAAACACCATATATTTT. Translated, it gives CASSLALSAGNTIYF. Variable domain in full (rest from reference TRBV11-2 and TRBJ1-3): EAGVAQSPRYKIIEKRQSVAFWCNPISGHATLYWYQQILGQGPKLLIQFQNNGVVDDSQLPKDRFSAERLKGVDSTLKIQPAKLEDSAVYLCASSLALSAGNTIYFGEGSWLTVV.

The chain employs TRBV6-1 and TRBJ2-1; unclear D gene. This CDR3 is built from 14 residues. Germline V gene sequence: CDR1 MNHNS, CDR2 SASEGT. V shed 2 bases and J shed 0 bases, with 5 bases lying between them. CDR3 loop: CASSELSSYNEQFF. The CDR3 DNA sequence: TGTGCCAGCAGTGAATTGAGCTCCTACAATGAGCAGTTCTTC.

The rearrangement joins TRBV27 to TRBJ1-2; 7 bases map to TRBD1. The junction had 14 bases not matched to a gene; V was cut back by 6 bases and J by 10 bases. Germline CDR1 and CDR2: MNHEY and SMNVEV (reference sequence). The CDR3 runs 14 residues. CDR3 amino acids: CASSPSASTGTYTF. CDR3 DNA: TGTGCCAGCAGCCCCTCGGCCTCGACAGGGACCTACACCTTC.

The rearrangement links TRBV9 to TRBJ1-3; possible D gene TRBD1, 6 bases. Germline CDR1 reads SGDLS; CDR2 reads YYNGEE. V was pared by 0 bases and J by 3 bases, with 13 bases between. This CDR3 contains 16 residues. For the CDR3, the DNA is TGTGCCAGCAGCGTAGACACAGGGAGCGGTGGAAACACCATATATTTT. Translating it yields CASSVDTGSGGNTIYF.

The rearrangement links TRBV7-3 to TRBJ2-3, with TRBD2 matching over 8 bases. CDR1 and CDR2 (germline): SGHTA, FQGTGA. This CDR3 spans 16 amino acids. J lost 2 bases, V lost 2 bases, and 6 bases had no gene match. The CDR3 region is CASSLAGLGVTDTQYF. CDR3 DNA: TGTGCCAGCAGCTTAGCGGGACTAGGAGTCACAGATACGCAGTATTTT.

The chain has TRBV28 and TRBJ2-4; TRBD2 aligns across 7 bases. Per the germline V gene, CDR1 is MDHEN and CDR2 is SYDVKM. The CDR3 has 12 residues. The junction had 0 bases not matched to a gene; V was cut back by 4 bases and J by 6 bases. The CDR3 DNA sequence: TGTGCCAGCAGTTGGGGGGGAAACATTCAGTACTTC. Encoded protein: CASSWGGNIQYF.

This chain links TRBV2 with TRBJ1-1, with 7 bases lining up with TRBD1. V trimming: 11 bases; J trimming: 1 base; junction bases outside the gene matches: 7. The CDR3 contains 13 residues. Germline V lookup: CDR1 SNHLY, CDR2 FYNNEI. The CDR3 loop reads CAGTGTENTEAFF. Written as DNA, the CDR3 is TGTGCCGGCACCGGGACAGAGAACACTGAAGCTTTCTTT.

V and J are TRBV6-1 and TRBJ2-7; D gene uncertain. CDR1 and CDR2 (germline): MNHNS, SASEGT. The CDR3 runs to 14 residues. The ends were cut back, 3 bases at V and 4 bases at J, with 13 bases in the middle. The CDR3 DNA reads as TGTGCCAGCAGTGAGACGAAGAGACATTACGAGCAGTACTTC. It specifies CASSETKRHYEQYF.

V usage is TRBV11-3 and J usage is TRBJ2-7; TRBD1 matches at 7 bases. J was trimmed by 3 bases and V by 5 bases; bases with no gene match: 4. The CDR3 totals 13 residues. CDR1 and CDR2 (germline): SGHNT, YENEEA. Written as DNA, the CDR3 is TGTGCCAGCAGCGTGGACAGGAACTACGAGCAGTACTTC. Its protein product is CASSVDRNYEQYF.

The rearrangement joins TRBV27 to TRBJ2-5; D unresolved. This CDR3 has 13 residues. Germline V CDR1 and CDR2: MNHEY, SMNVEV (reference sequence). With 1 base removed from V and 2 bases from J, the gap between germline ends came to 5 bases. The CDR3 DNA reads as TGTGCCAGCAGTTTATATAGACAAGAGACCCAGTACTTC. Translation: CASSLYRQETQYF.

This rearrangement joins TRBV19 to TRBJ1-2; D perhaps matches TRBD1 (6 bases). Germline V gene data show CDR1 as LNHDA and CDR2 as SQIVND (reference sequence). This CDR3 is built from 14 residues. Trimming took off 5 bases at V and 0 bases at J, with 10 bases between the two ends. CDR3 protein: CASSPRGPNYGYTF. CDR3 nucleotide sequence: TGTGCCAGTAGTCCCAGGGGACCTAACTATGGCTACACCTTC. Together with reference TRBV19 and TRBJ1-2, the CDR3 gives the full variable domain: DGGITQSPKYLFRKEGQNVTLSCEQNLNHDAMYWYRQDPGQGLRLIYYSQIVNDFQKGDIAEGYSVSREKKESFPLTVTSAQKNPTAFYLCASSPRGPNYGYTFGSGTRLTVV.

The J gene is TRBJ1-2, the V gene TRBV5-3, with TRBD1 identical over 12 bases. TRBV5-3 is labeled an ORF, and its function is uncertain. V trimming: 4 bases; J trimming: 4 bases; junction bases outside the gene matches: 8. The CDR3 spans 16 residues. CDR3 region: CARSHRGTGGIYGYTF. In DNA form, the CDR3 reads TGTGCCAGAAGCCACAGAGGGACAGGGGGCATCTATGGCTACACCTTC.

As regards this clone: Other DNA sequences within the sample encode an identical CDR3. The gene calls are TRBV19 and TRBJ2-7, with D perhaps matching TRBD2 (5 bases). V lost 1 base to trimming and J lost 4 bases, with 8 bases between them. This CDR3 has 13 residues. Germline V gene lookup returns CDR1 LNHDA and CDR2 SQIVND (reference sequence). As DNA, the CDR3 is TGTGCCAGTAGTATAGGTGGGAGTTACGAGCAGTACTTC. This codes for CASSIGGSYEQYF.

This clone was observed a single time. The chain couples TRBV5-6 to TRBJ2-7; no definite D call. V lost 0 bases to trimming and J lost 5 bases, with 6 bases between them. This CDR3 region has 12 residues. CDR1 is SGHDT, CDR2 YYEEEE, per germline. CDR3 amino acids: CASSLGRNEQYF. The DNA for the CDR3 is TGTGCCAGCAGCTTGGGCAGAAACGAGCAGTACTTC.

J is TRBJ2-3 and V is TRBV15; 10 positions match TRBD1. Trimming cost V 8 bases and J 5 bases; bases outside gene matches: 1. Germline loops: CDR1 LNHNV, CDR2 YYDKDF (reference sequence). CDR3 size: 12 residues. Here the CDR3 reads CATGQGVDTQYF. The DNA of the CDR3 is TGTGCCACCGGACAGGGGGTAGATACGCAGTATTTT.

The V and J genes are TRBV4-2 and TRBJ2-7; maybe TRBD2 (7 bases). Germline V gives CDR1 LGHNA, CDR2 YNFKEQ. Trimming left V 0 bases short and J 6 bases short, with 15 bases between. The CDR3 loop spans 15 amino acids. The CDR3 sequence: CASSQDRGGYGEQYF. The CDR3 DNA reads TGTGCCAGCAGCCAAGATAGGGGGGGATACGGCGAGCAGTACTTC.

The genes are TRBV15 and TRBJ2-5, with a possible D match to TRBD2 (6 bases). The germline V gene encodes CDR1 LNHNV and CDR2 YYDKDF (reference sequence). This CDR3 comprises 19 residues. The V end lost 7 bases, the J end lost 4 bases, and 31 bases lay between the germline ends. The CDR3 DNA sequence: TGTGCCACCAACAAACAACCCCACGGTATCCGCCGGAGGGGAGAGACCCAGTACTTC. Protein sequence: CATNKQPHGIRRRGETQYF.

The CDR3 nucleotides are TGTGCCAGCAGTGGGCGGGACTCCCCGGAGGACGTCCTGACTTTC. Protein sequence: CASSGRDSPEDVLTF. The chain combines TRBV6-1 with TRBJ2-6; a possible D gene is TRBD2 (6 bases). Germline-derived CDR1 and CDR2 are MNHNS and SASEGT. This CDR3 is 15 amino acids long. V lost 4 bases and J lost 11, with 18 bases in between.

The chain couples TRBV7-8 to TRBJ2-3, with D tentatively TRBD2 (6 bases). There are 16 residues in the CDR3. CDR1 SGHVS and CDR2 FQNEAQ come from the germline V gene. Deletions cut 5 bases from V and 1 base from J, with 16 bases between. CDR3 region: CASSPGRGKGTDTQYF. CDR3 DNA sequence: TGTGCCAGCAGCCCAGGTCGGGGGAAGGGCACAGATACGCAGTATTTT.

V and J are TRBV5-6 and TRBJ1-1, with TRBD1 identical over 7 bases. The CDR3 runs 17 residues. Germline V lookup: CDR1 SGHDT, CDR2 YYEEEE. Trimming cost V 4 bases and J 1 base; bases outside gene matches: 13. DNA for the CDR3: TGTGCCAGCAGCCCTGCCCGACAGGGAAGAGGGAACACTGAAGCTTTCTTT. It translates to CASSPARQGRGNTEAFF.

The chain employs TRBV5-4 and TRBJ2-5; 10 nucleotides align to TRBD1. CDR3 length: 15 residues. The ends lost 4 bases at V and 1 base at J; junction bases unmatched: 4. Germline V CDR1 and CDR2: SGHNT, YYREEE (reference sequence). As DNA, the CDR3 is TGTGCCAGCAGCCATGACAGGGGGCCCCAAGAGACCCAGTACTTC. Its translation is CASSHDRGPQETQYF.

This clone came up a few times. The rearrangement links TRBV7-2 to TRBJ1-4; D gene uncertain. Germline V lookup: CDR1 SGHTA, CDR2 FQGNSA. V lost 2 bases to trimming and J lost 4 bases, with 11 bases between them. CDR3 length equals 15 residues. The CDR3 sequence is CASSLRVGVNEKLFF. CDR3 nucleotide sequence: TGTGCCAGCAGCTTAAGGGTGGGAGTTAATGAAAAACTGTTTTTT.